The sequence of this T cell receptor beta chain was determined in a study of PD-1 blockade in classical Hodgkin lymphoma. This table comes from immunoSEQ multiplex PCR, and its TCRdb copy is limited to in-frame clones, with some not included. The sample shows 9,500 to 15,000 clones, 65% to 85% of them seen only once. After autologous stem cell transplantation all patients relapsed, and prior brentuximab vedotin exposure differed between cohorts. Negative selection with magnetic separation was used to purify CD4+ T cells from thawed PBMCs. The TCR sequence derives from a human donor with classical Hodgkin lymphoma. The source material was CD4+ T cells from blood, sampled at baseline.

The CDR3 DNA sequence: TGTGCCACCCAAACCATGCTTTCACCCCTCCACTTT. This translates into CATQTMLSPLHF. This chain uses TRBV28 with TRBJ1-6; D unresolved. Germline loops: CDR1 MDHEN, CDR2 SYDVKM. V lost 10 bases to trimming and J lost 9 bases, with 13 bases between them. This CDR3 is built from 12 residues.